The next 4 T cell receptor beta chains were all read from a single sample in a study of monozygotic twins with inflammatory bowel disease. TCRdb re-called the 5' RACE reads and catalogs CDR3 proteins one per entry, DNA excluded. The sample has about 200,000 distinct CDR3 sequences, and its top ten clones hold roughly 8%. Sequencing used blood. These TCRs come from a human donor with ulcerative colitis or Crohn's disease, or a healthy co-twin of an affected twin (not recorded which).

V is TRBV6-2 or TRBV6-3 and J is TRBJ2-2; the TCRdb call, TRBD2, lacks DNA for checking. The length of the CDR3 is 18 residues. The germline V gene encodes CDR1 MNHEY and CDR2 SVGEGT. CDR3: CASGSASGRIGWAGELFF.

Here the CDR3 reads CAWKGTDEKLFF. This chain connects TRBV30 to TRBJ1-4; TCRdb's assignment of TRBD1 cannot be checked, as there is no DNA. Per the germline V gene, CDR1 is GTSNPN and CDR2 is SVGIG (reference sequence). The CDR3 covers 12 residues.

The chain links TRBV2 to TRBJ2-1; lacking DNA, the TRBD2 call made by TCRdb goes unchecked. Germline lookup yields CDR1 SNHLY and CDR2 FYNNEI. The CDR3 runs 15 residues. CDR3 in amino acids: CASSGTSGGNNEQFF.

The gene calls are TRBV19 and TRBJ2-3; the D gene TCRdb calls, TRBD1, cannot be checked with no DNA. CDR3 length: 17 amino acids. The germline V gene encodes CDR1 LNHDA and CDR2 SQIVND (reference sequence). The CDR3 is CASSLYPRGISTDTQYF. Filled out from reference TRBV19 and TRBJ2-3, the complete variable domain reads DGGITQSPKYLFRKEGQNVTLSCEQNLNHDAMYWYRQDPGQGLRLIYYSQIVNDFQKGDIAEGYSVSREKKESFPLTVTSAQKNPTAFYLCASSLYPRGISTDTQYFGPGTRLTVL.